This TCR beta chain originates from a study of Ad26.COV2.S vaccination and SARS-CoV-2 variants. About this clone: The sample carries other DNA sequences with the same CDR3.

Trimming left V 2 bases short and J 7 bases short, with 8 bases between. Germline assignment: CDR1 GTSNPN and CDR2 SVGIG (reference sequence). The CDR3 contains 11 residues. Repertoires were generated with immunoSEQ multiplex PCR, while TCRdb's copy carries only in-frame clones and drops some. The table has some 250,000 clones, 88% seen once. Noted treatment: approximately 18 received Ad26.COV2.S at low or high dose, single or two shots; several received placebo; per-sample allocation not given. Sampling happened 63 days after the first vaccine or placebo injection. This sequence was found in a person aged 18-65 years who received the Ad26.COV2.S COVID-19 vaccine or a placebo. Sequencing was performed on peripheral blood, taken in a trial of Ad26.COV2.S vaccine versus placebo. The V and J genes are TRBV30 and TRBJ1-2; possibly TRBD1 for D (5 bases). The CDR3 region has the DNA TGTGCCTGGAGTTCAGGGTCTGGCTACACCTTC. Translating gives CAWSSGSGYTF.